This T cell receptor beta chain stems from a study of T cells in Graves' hyperthyroidism and ophthalmopathy. Study context: Specimen type is peripheral blood, collected at initial diagnosis prior to any treatment. The study's findings and limits: The blood repertoire included most of the expanded thyroid clonotypes above 0.001.

Template material for amplifying TCR beta CDR3 regions consisted of RNA transcripts. The TCR CDR3 was amplified in a first-round RT-PCR using the HTBI primer set. TCRdb recomputed calls from the multiplex PCR reads with MiXCR, one row per CDR3 protein. In the table there are over 400,000 distinct CDR3 sequences, approximately 23% of which are singletons. Germline trimming cut 6 bases from V and 9 bases from J; bases unmatched to any gene: 10. The CDR3 consists of 15 residues. This clonotype was recorded many times. The antigen is undetermined. Patients showing uncontrolled infection, other autoimmune disease, pregnancy or lactation were ineligible. Cells are PBMCs isolated from around 9.4 ml of fresh blood.

The receptor's source is a woman aged 70-85 years with Graves' ophthalmopathy. Sequenced sample: blood. The chain couples TRBV12-3 or TRBV12-4 to TRBJ1-5; TRBD1 matches 11 bases. Here the CDR3 reads CASSLGQGGFPPQHF. The CDR3 coding sequence is TGTGCCAGCAGCTTGGGACAGGGGGGTTTTCCGCCCCAGCATTTT.